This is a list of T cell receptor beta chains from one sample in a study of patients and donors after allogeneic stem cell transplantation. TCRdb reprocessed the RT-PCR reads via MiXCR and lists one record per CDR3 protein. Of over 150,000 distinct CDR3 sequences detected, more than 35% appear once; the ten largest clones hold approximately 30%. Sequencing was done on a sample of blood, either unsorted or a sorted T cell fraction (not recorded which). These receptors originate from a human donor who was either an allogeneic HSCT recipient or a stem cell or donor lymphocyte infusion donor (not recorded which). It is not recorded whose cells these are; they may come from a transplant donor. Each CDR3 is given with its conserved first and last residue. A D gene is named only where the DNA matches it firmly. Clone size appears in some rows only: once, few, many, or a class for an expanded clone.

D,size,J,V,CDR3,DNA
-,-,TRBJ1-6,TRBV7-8,CASSLPATYYNSPLHF,TGTGCCAGCAGTTTACCGGCCACCTACTATAATTCACCCCTCCACTTT
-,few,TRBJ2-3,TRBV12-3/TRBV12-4,CASSLLADTQYF,TGTGCCAGCAGTTTGTTGGCAGATACGCAGTATTTT
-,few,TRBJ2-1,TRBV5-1,CASSPGTNEQFF,TGCGCCAGCAGCCCGGGGACGAATGAGCAGTTCTTC
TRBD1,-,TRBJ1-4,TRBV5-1,CASSPLTGGNEKLFF,TGCGCCAGCAGCCCGCTGACAGGGGGCAATGAAAAACTGTTTTTT
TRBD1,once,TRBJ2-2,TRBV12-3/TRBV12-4,CASSFGDRDSGELFF,TGTGCCAGCAGTTTTGGGGACAGGGATTCCGGGGAGCTGTTTTTT
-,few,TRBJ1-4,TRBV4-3,CASSQAADGNEKLFF,TGCGCCAGCAGCCAAGCCGCAGACGGTAATGAAAAACTGTTTTTT
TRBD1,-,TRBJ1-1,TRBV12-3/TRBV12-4,CASRWTGGNTEAFF,TGTGCCAGCAGGTGGACAGGGGGGAACACTGAAGCTTTCTTT
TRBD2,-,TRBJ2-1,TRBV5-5,CASSFRAGVYNEQFF,TGTGCCAGCAGCTTCCGAGCGGGAGTATACAATGAGCAGTTCTTC
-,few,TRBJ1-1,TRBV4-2,CASSQKLGSGQEAFF,TGTGCCAGCAGCCAAAAATTGGGGTCTGGCCAAGAAGCTTTCTTT
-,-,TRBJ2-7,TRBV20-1,CSAHSARELGYEQYF,TGCAGTGCCCACTCGGCCCGAGAACTCGGCTACGAGCAGTACTTC
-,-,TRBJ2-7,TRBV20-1,CSASHYEQYF,TGCAGTGCTAGCCACTACGAGCAGTACTTC
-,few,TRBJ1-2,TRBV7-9,CASSPDGGSYGYTF,TGTGCCAGCAGCCCAGACGGGGGATCCTATGGCTACACCTTC
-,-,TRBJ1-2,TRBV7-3,CALPWGVHSYGYTF,TGTGCCCTGCCATGGGGGGTACATAGCTATGGCTACACCTTC
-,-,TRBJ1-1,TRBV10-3,CAIKGGRVNTEAFF,TGTGCCATCAAGGGGGGGAGGGTGAACACTGAAGCTTTCTTT
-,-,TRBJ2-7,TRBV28,CASSLVYPGSEQYF,TGTGCCAGCAGTTTAGTTTATCCGGGGAGCGAGCAGTACTTC
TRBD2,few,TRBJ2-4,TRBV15,CATSRYSGRRDIQYF,TGTGCCACCAGCAGGTATAGCGGGAGGAGAGACATTCAGTACTTC
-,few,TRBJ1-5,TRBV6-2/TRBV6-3,CASSSFRFHQGGNQPQHF,TGTGCCAGCAGTTCCTTCCGATTCCATCAGGGTGGTAATCAGCCCCAGCATTTT
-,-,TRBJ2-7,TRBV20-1,CSARGSQYEQYF,TGCAGTGCTAGGGGGTCCCAGTACGAGCAGTACTTC
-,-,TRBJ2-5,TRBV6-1,CASSDARGQRSQYF,TGTGCCAGCAGTGACGCTAGAGGGCAGAGGTCCCAGTACTTC
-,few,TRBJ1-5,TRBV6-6,CASSYSTGEGLHQPQHF,TGTGCCAGCAGTTACTCGACGGGAGAGGGGCTTCATCAGCCCCAGCATTTT
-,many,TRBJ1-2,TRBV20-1,CSAKIGLYGYTF,TGCAGTGCTAAAATCGGCCTCTATGGCTACACCTTC
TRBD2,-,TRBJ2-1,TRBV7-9,CAGGGTSGRASYNEQFF,TGTGCCGGAGGAGGGACTAGCGGGAGGGCCTCCTACAATGAGCAGTTCTTC
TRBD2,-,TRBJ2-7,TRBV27,CASSLGPQGLAGVFYEQYF,TGTGCCAGCAGTTTGGGACCGCAGGGACTAGCGGGAGTATTTTACGAGCAGTACTTC
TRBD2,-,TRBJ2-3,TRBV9,CASSYETSGSPDTQYF,TGTGCCAGCAGCTACGAGACTAGCGGGAGTCCAGATACGCAGTATTTT
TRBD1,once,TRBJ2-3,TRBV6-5,CASSPRQGYSTDTQYF,TGTGCCAGCAGTCCTCGACAGGGCTATAGCACAGATACGCAGTATTTT
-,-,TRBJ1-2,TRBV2,CASSVSQGPLHYGYTF,TGTGCCAGCAGTGTAAGCCAGGGGCCACTTCACTATGGCTACACCTTC
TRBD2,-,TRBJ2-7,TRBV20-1,CSALGEDLAERNEQYF,TGCAGTGCTCTGGGGGAGGACCTAGCGGAACGGAACGAGCAGTACTTC
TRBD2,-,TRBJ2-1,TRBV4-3,CASSQELLGGRGPFF,TGCGCCAGCAGCCAAGAATTGTTGGGCGGGAGGGGCCCGTTCTTC
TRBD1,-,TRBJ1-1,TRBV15,CATSRTGIVFEAFF,TGTGCCACCAGCAGGACAGGGATAGTATTTGAAGCTTTCTTT
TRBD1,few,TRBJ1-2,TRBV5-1,CASSLDRGGYGYTF,TGCGCCAGCAGCTTGGACAGGGGTGGCTATGGCTACACCTTC
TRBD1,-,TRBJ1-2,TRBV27,CASSALGQGGLLGYTF,TGTGCCAGCAGCGCCCTTGGCCAAGGGGGCTTACTTGGCTACACCTTC
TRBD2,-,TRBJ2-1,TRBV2,CASSELAVDNEQFF,TGTGCCAGCAGTGAACTAGCGGTAGACAATGAGCAGTTCTTC
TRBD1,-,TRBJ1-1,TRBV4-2,CASSPRQGVRTEAFF,TGTGCCAGCAGCCCCCGACAGGGGGTGAGGACTGAAGCTTTCTTT
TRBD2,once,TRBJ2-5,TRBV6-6,CASSYSTGLAGGPRETQYF,TGTGCCAGCAGTTACTCGACGGGACTAGCGGGAGGGCCGAGGGAGACCCAGTACTTC
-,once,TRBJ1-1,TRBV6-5,CASKQGGYTEAFF,TGTGCCAGCAAACAGGGAGGCTACACTGAAGCTTTCTTT
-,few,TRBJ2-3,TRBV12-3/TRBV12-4,CASILTPSTDTQYF,TGTGCCAGCATCCTCACCCCTAGCACAGATACGCAGTATTTT
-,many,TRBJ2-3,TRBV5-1,CASSSGDTQYF,TGCGCCAGCAGCTCGGGGGATACGCAGTATTTT
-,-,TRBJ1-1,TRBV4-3,CASSQLSTMNTEAFF,TGCGCCAGCAGCCAACTGAGTACAATGAACACTGAAGCTTTCTTT
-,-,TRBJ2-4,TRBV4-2,CASSQENQNIQYF,TGTGCCAGCAGCCAAGAAAATCAAAACATTCAGTACTTC
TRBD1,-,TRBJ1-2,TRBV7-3,CASSLVAGQGEAIHGYTF,TGTGCCAGCAGCTTAGTGGCAGGACAGGGGGAGGCAATCCATGGCTACACCTTC
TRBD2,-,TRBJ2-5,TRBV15,CATSRGGVFETQYF,TGTGCCACCAGCAGGGGAGGGGTGTTTGAGACCCAGTACTTC
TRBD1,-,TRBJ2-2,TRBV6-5,CASGNSGQGYTGELFF,TGTGCCAGCGGCAATTCGGGACAGGGTTACACCGGGGAGCTGTTTTTT
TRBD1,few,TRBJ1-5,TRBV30,CAWSVRQGVNQPQHF,TGTGCCTGGAGTGTCCGACAGGGTGTCAATCAGCCCCAGCATTTT
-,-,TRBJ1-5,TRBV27,CASSPLASSGQPQHF,TGTGCCAGCAGTCCCCTGGCCAGCTCCGGTCAGCCCCAGCATTTT
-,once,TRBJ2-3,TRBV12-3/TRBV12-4,CATRGTLSDTQYF,TGTGCCACCCGGGGGACCCTATCGGATACGCAGTATTTT
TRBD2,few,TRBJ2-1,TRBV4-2,CASSQTSGRNEQFF,TGTGCCAGCAGCCAAACTAGCGGGAGGAATGAGCAGTTCTTC
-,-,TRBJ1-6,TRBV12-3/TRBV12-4,CASSLNIGGEGSPLHF,TGTGCCAGCAGTTTAAACATCGGAGGGGAAGGTTCACCCCTCCACTTT